This record concerns one T cell receptor beta chain sequence. The data stem from a study of T-cell reconstitution after alpha-beta-depleted transplantation in children. The TCRbeta library was prepared with unique molecular identifiers. A single record per CDR3 protein comes from TCRdb applying MiXCR to the PCR reads. The sample has 500,000 or so distinct CDR3 sequences, around a third seen once. V was trimmed by 7 bases and J by 2 bases, leaving 16 bases between them. CDR1 and CDR2 (germline): MNHNS, SASEGT. The CDR3 runs to 15 residues. Sequencing used PBMCs from the stem cell graft donor, obtained from the stem cell graft. The TCR was taken from a human donor who donated a stem cell graft to a child with aplastic anemia. This chain uses TRBV6-1 with TRBJ2-3, with a tentative D call TRBD1 (6 bases). The CDR3 reads CASTTPDSNTDTQYF. The CDR3 nucleotides read TGTGCCAGCACTACCCCGGACAGTAACACAGATACGCAGTATTTT.